A single sample gave rise to the 27 T cell receptor beta chains below, sequenced in a study of blood T cell repertoires in COVID-19. The assay was immunoSEQ multiplex PCR, and TCRdb's table has in-frame clones only and misses some. The sample holds fewer than 350,000 clones, about 86% seen once. The specimen was peripheral blood. Every receptor here comes from a woman in her 30s with COVID-19, enrolled during active disease.

The chain recombines TRBV2 with TRBJ1-4; D possibly corresponds to TRBD1 (5 bases). V was clipped by 4 bases and J by 1 base, with 7 bases between them. This CDR3 is 14 amino acids long. The germline gives CDR1 SNHLY, CDR2 FYNNEI. Here the CDR3 reads CASSVQGTNEKLFF. DNA for the CDR3: TGTGCCAGCAGTGTTCAGGGAACTAATGAAAAACTGTTTTTT.

A single count supports this clone. The chain employs TRBV18 and TRBJ2-2; D not resolved. The CDR3 extends over 13 amino acids. The V gene's germline CDR1 is KGHSH and CDR2 LQKENI. V was clipped by 6 bases and J by 4 bases, with 9 bases between them. In DNA, the CDR3 is TGTGCCAGCTCTCAACAGACCACCGGGGAGCTGTTTTTT. Protein product: CASSQQTTGELFF.

V usage is TRBV19 and J usage is TRBJ1-5, with 7 bases fitting TRBD1. The CDR3 runs to 13 residues. V shed 2 bases and J 5 bases; nucleotides not matched to a gene: 0. Germline V gene sequence: CDR1 LNHDA, CDR2 SQIVND (reference sequence). CDR3: CASSIQGDQPQHF. Here the CDR3 DNA reads TGTGCCAGTAGTATACAGGGGGATCAGCCCCAGCATTTT.

This clone was seen a single time. This chain links TRBV11-2 with TRBJ1-2; TRBD1 might be the D (6 bases). V was trimmed by 2 bases and J by 5 bases, leaving 9 bases between them. Germline V gene sequence: CDR1 SGHAT, CDR2 FQNNGV. The CDR3 loop spans 13 amino acids. DNA of the CDR3: TGTGCCAGCAGCTTATCAGGGGATTATGGCTACACCTTC. Translating it yields CASSLSGDYGYTF.

The chain links TRBV6-4 to TRBJ1-1; TRBD1 is a possible D gene (5 bases). Germline values: CDR1 MRHNA, CDR2 SNTAGT. The CDR3 is 12 amino acids. The V and J ends lost 2 bases and 5 bases respectively, with 6 bases between them. This CDR3 is CASSDGGTEAFF. In nucleotides, the CDR3 is TGTGCCAGCAGTGACGGGGGGACTGAAGCTTTCTTT.

The chain joins TRBV13 to TRBJ1-2; D not certain. The CDR3 is made up of 13 amino acids. V lost 3 bases and J 4 bases, leaving 9 bases between the germline ends. The germline gives CDR1 PRHDT, CDR2 FYEKMQ (reference sequence). The CDR3 region has the DNA TGTGCCAGCAGCTTGAGATCCGGCTATGGCTACACCTTC. Protein sequence: CASSLRSGYGYTF.

This chain joins TRBV11-1 and TRBJ2-7; maybe TRBD1 (6 bases). The V gene's germline CDR1 is SGHAT and CDR2 FQDESV (reference sequence). The germline V and J ends were trimmed by 7 bases and 3 bases, with 16 bases remaining between them. The CDR3 covers 14 residues. The CDR3 DNA reads as TGTGCCAGCAACTCGGACAGAAGAGACTACGAGCAGTACTTC. This encodes CASNSDRRDYEQYF.

The chain couples TRBV19 to TRBJ1-1, with D tentatively TRBD1 (6 bases). The germline V gene encodes CDR1 LNHDA and CDR2 SQIVND (reference sequence). CDR3 length: 13 residues. The germline V and J ends were trimmed by 3 bases and 7 bases, with 12 bases remaining between them. The CDR3 coding sequence is TGTGCCAGTAGTATCCCCGGACAGATTGAAGCTTTCTTT. This sequence encodes CASSIPGQIEAFF.

The table lists this clone with a few counts. The chain joins TRBV10-2 to TRBJ1-5; 8 bases match TRBD1. The CDR3 loop spans 17 amino acids. V was clipped by 4 bases and J by 0 bases; unmatched bases: 8. Germline-derived CDR1 and CDR2 are WSHSY and SAAADI. The CDR3 reads CASSGEQGAISNQPQHF. In DNA, the CDR3 is TGCGCCAGCAGTGGTGAGCAGGGGGCGATTAGCAATCAGCCCCAGCATTTT.

The V call is TRBV18, the J call TRBJ1-1, with D possibly being TRBD1 (6 bases). Trimming removed 4 bases from V and 1 base from J, with 10 bases in between. CDR1 and CDR2 from the germline V gene are KGHSH and LQKENI. The CDR3 totals 14 residues. CDR3 nucleotides: TGTGCCAGCTCACAAACGGACAGGAACACTGAAGCTTTCTTT. It specifies CASSQTDRNTEAFF.

The gene calls are TRBV18 and TRBJ2-2, with 12 bases that match TRBD2. CDR3 length: 16 residues. The germline V gene has CDR1 KGHSH and CDR2 LQKENI. With V trimmed by 3 bases and J by 5 bases, 4 bases remained unmatched. CDR3 loop: CASSPRTSGATGELFF. CDR3 nucleotide sequence: TGTGCCAGCTCACCCCGGACTAGCGGGGCAACCGGGGAGCTGTTTTTT.

The chain carries TRBV7-9 and TRBJ1-5, with D unclear. Trimming removed 1 base at V and 2 bases at J, with 12 bases between. The CDR3 extends over 16 amino acids. Germline CDR1 is SEHNR and CDR2 is FQNEAQ (reference sequence). CDR3: CASSLDPGRRNQPQHF. The CDR3 nucleotides read TGTGCCAGCAGCTTAGACCCCGGGAGACGCAATCAGCCCCAGCATTTT. Full variable domain (outside the CDR3, taken from reference TRBV7-9 and TRBJ1-5): DTGVSQNPRHKITKRGQNVTFRCDPISEHNRLYWYRQTLGQGPEFLTYFQNEAQLEKSRLLSDRFSAERPKGSFSTLEIQRTEQGDSAMYLCASSLDPGRRNQPQHFGDGTRLSIL.

This clone was seen a single time. This chain joins TRBV5-1 and TRBJ2-7; 10 nucleotides line up with TRBD2. The ends lost 2 bases at V and 3 bases at J; junction bases unmatched: 2. The CDR3 is made up of 14 amino acids. CDR1 SGHRS and CDR2 YFSETQ come from the germline V gene. In nucleotides, the CDR3 is TGCGCCAGCAGCTTCTTAGCGGGGGGCTACGAGCAGTACTTC. Translating gives CASSFLAGGYEQYF.

This chain uses TRBV15 with TRBJ2-1, with TRBD1 matching 9 bases. Losses at the gene ends were 1 base for V and 3 bases for J; bases not matched to a gene: 4. From germline, CDR1 is LNHNV and CDR2 YYDKDF (reference sequence). This CDR3 is 16 amino acids long. Here the CDR3 DNA reads TGTGCCACCAGCAGAGGAGACAGGGGGGGCTACAATGAGCAGTTCTTC. Its protein is CATSRGDRGGYNEQFF.

The rearrangement joins TRBV3-1 (or the pseudogene TRBV3-2) to TRBJ2-7; 7 nucleotides line up with TRBD2. CDR1 is LGHDT, CDR2 YNNKEL, per germline (reference sequence). Trimming at V came to 5 bases and at J to 0 bases, leaving 7 bases not matched to a gene. CDR3 length: 15 amino acids. For the CDR3, the DNA is TGTGCCAGCAGCTCTCTGAGGACTAGCTCCTACGAGCAGTACTTC. It translates to CASSSLRTSSYEQYF.

The chain employs TRBV5-1 and TRBJ1-1, with a possible D match to TRBD1 (6 bases). V gave up 7 bases and J gave up 5 bases, with 15 bases separating them. The CDR3 runs to 13 residues. The germline gives CDR1 SGHRS, CDR2 YFSETQ. CDR3 DNA sequence: TGCGCCAGCGGGCGGGGGGCTGGGACTGAAGCTTTCTTT. It codes for CASGRGAGTEAFF.

V usage is TRBV30 and J usage is TRBJ1-1; TRBD1 aligns across 11 bases. The CDR3 loop spans 16 amino acids. V was pared by 5 bases and J by 0 bases, with 8 bases of the junction left unmatched. Germline V gene data show CDR1 as GTSNPN and CDR2 as SVGIG (reference sequence). The CDR3, as DNA: TGTGCCTGGGAACTCCGGGACAGGGGGTTGAACACTGAAGCTTTCTTT. Translation gives CAWELRDRGLNTEAFF.

V usage is TRBV7-2 and J usage is TRBJ1-2; D might be TRBD1 (6 bases). Trimming left V 3 bases short and J 8 bases short, with 16 bases between. This CDR3 is 14 amino acids long. Germline V gene lookup returns CDR1 SGHTA and CDR2 FQGNSA. DNA of the CDR3: TGTGCCAGCAGCTTGGCTACACAGGGCTCCGGCTACACCTTC. This codes for CASSLATQGSGYTF.

The chain couples TRBV6-5 to TRBJ2-7, with 7 positions matching TRBD1. This CDR3 is 14 amino acids long. Germline trimming cut 5 bases from V and 2 bases from J; bases unmatched to any gene: 6. Germline CDR1 is MNHEY and CDR2 is SVGAGI. Here the CDR3 reads CASSHDRETYEQYF. As DNA, the CDR3 is TGTGCCAGCAGTCATGACAGGGAGACCTACGAGCAGTACTTC.

The V gene is TRBV12-3 or TRBV12-4, the J gene TRBJ1-2, with D maybe TRBD1 (6 bases). Between the trimmed V and J ends, which lost 7 bases and 6 bases, there was a span of 12 bases. The CDR3 consists of 12 residues. The CDR3 spells CASTGGADGYTF. The CDR3 coding sequence is TGTGCCAGCACGGGGGGCGCGGATGGCTACACCTTC.

This clone has a handful of counts. The V gene is TRBV2, the J gene TRBJ2-7; weak D call: TRBD1 (5 bases). V gave up 3 bases and J gave up 3 bases, with 12 bases separating them. The CDR3 extends over 14 amino acids. Looked up from germline, CDR1 is SNHLY and CDR2 is FYNNEI. Here the CDR3 reads CASSEGGAYYEQYF. The CDR3 bases are TGTGCCAGCAGTGAGGGTGGGGCCTACTACGAGCAGTACTTC.

This rearrangement joins TRBV5-1 to TRBJ2-7; 9 nucleotides line up with TRBD2. V shed 0 bases and J 2 bases; nucleotides not matched to a gene: 6. This CDR3 comprises 16 residues. CDR1 is SGHRS, CDR2 YFSETQ, per germline. DNA of the CDR3: TGCGCCAGCAGCTTGGGAGCTAGCGGGGAGGCCTACGAGCAGTACTTC. Residues: CASSLGASGEAYEQYF.

The CDR3 DNA reads as TGTGCCAGCAGCACCCTTGGACAGGGGATCTACAATGAGCAGTTCTTC. Its translation: CASSTLGQGIYNEQFF. The chain uses TRBV28 and TRBJ2-1; TRBD1 aligns across 9 bases. Germline V gives CDR1 MDHEN, CDR2 SYDVKM. CDR3 size: 16 residues. After removal of 6 bases from V and 3 bases from J, the junction contained 9 bases not matched to a gene.

The chain couples TRBV5-5 to TRBJ1-2; D ambiguous. V dropped 1 base and J dropped 5 bases, with 9 bases sitting between them. Germline V gene sequence: CDR1 SGHKS, CDR2 YYEKEE (reference sequence). The CDR3 is 13 residues long. CDR3 region: CASSLISGYGYTF. CDR3 bases: TGTGCCAGCAGCTTGATTAGCGGGTATGGCTACACCTTC.

The CDR3 coding sequence is TGTGCCAGCAGCCAAGATGTACGGGGGGCAGGGGAGACCCAGTACTTC. Translating gives CASSQDVRGAGETQYF. The rearrangement joins TRBV3-1 (or the pseudogene TRBV3-2) to TRBJ2-5, with TRBD2 as a possible D gene (7 bases). V lost 0 bases to trimming and J lost 5 bases, with 16 bases between them. The CDR3 covers 16 residues. CDR1 and CDR2 (germline): LGHDT, YNNKEL (reference sequence).

A few counts support this clone. V and J are TRBV5-1 and TRBJ1-4, with D possibly TRBD1 on 5 matching bases. Germline V gene sequence: CDR1 SGHRS, CDR2 YFSETQ. V lost 0 bases to trimming and J lost 6 bases, with 12 bases between them. This CDR3 region has 15 residues. The CDR3 spells CASSLEGQPYEKLFF. CDR3 nucleotides: TGCGCCAGCAGCTTGGAAGGACAACCCTATGAAAAACTGTTTTTT.

The chain combines TRBV5-4 with TRBJ1-2; TRBD1 might be the D (5 bases). Between the trimmed V and J ends, which lost 5 bases and 4 bases, there was a span of 9 bases. Germline V gene data show CDR1 as SGHNT and CDR2 as YYREEE (reference sequence). CDR3 length equals 12 residues. CDR3 residues: CASRPDSYGYTF. CDR3 coding DNA: TGTGCCAGCAGACCCGACAGCTATGGCTACACCTTC. Combining the CDR3 with reference TRBV5-4 and TRBJ1-2 gives the whole variable domain ETGVTQSPTHLIKTRGQQVTLRCSSQSGHNTVSWYQQALGQGPQFIFQYYREEENGRGNFPPRFSGLQFPNYSSELNVNALELDDSALYLCASRPDSYGYTFGSGTRLTVV.